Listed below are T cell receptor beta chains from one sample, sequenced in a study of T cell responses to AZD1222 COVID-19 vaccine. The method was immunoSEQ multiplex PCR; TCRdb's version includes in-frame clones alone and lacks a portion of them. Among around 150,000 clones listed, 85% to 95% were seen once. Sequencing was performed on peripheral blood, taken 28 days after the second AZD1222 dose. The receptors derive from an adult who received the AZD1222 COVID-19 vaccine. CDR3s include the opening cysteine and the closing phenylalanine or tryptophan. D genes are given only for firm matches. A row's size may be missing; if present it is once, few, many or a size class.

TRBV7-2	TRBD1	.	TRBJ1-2	TGTGCCAGCAGCTTACAACGACAGGGCTATGGCTACACCTTC	CASSLQRQGYGYTF
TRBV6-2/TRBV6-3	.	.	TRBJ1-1	TGTGCCAGCAGTTACTCGAGAGAGTACGTAAGGCAGTTCACTGAAGCTTTCTTT	CASSYSREYVRQFTEAFF
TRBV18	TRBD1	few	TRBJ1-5	TGTGCCAGCTCACAGGACAGGGGAAATCCAAATCAGCCCCAGCATTTT	CASSQDRGNPNQPQHF
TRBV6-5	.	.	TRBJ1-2	TGTGCTCTTCGATTCGGGGGGGTCTATGGCTACACCTTC	CALRFGGVYGYTF
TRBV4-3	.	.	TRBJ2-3	TGCGCCAGCAGCCAAGATGTCTCAGCGGTTTCAGATACGCAGTATTTT	CASSQDVSAVSDTQYF
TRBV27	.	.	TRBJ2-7	TGTGCCAGCAGTACGGGCCGATTATGGGAGCAGTACTTC	CASSTGRLWEQYF
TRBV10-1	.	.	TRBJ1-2	TGCGCCGGAGGGGCGACAGCAGCTAACTATGGCTACACCTTC	CAGGATAANYGYTF
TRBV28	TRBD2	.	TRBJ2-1	TGTGCCAGCAGTCAAGGGACTAGCGTTAGGAATGAGCAGTTCTTC	CASSQGTSVRNEQFF
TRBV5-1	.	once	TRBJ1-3	TGCGCCAGCAGCTTGAATCCGGGGGGCTCTGGAAACACCATATATTTT	CASSLNPGGSGNTIYF
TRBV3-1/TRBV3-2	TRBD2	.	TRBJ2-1	TGTGCCAGCAGCCCCCTAGCGGGGGGCCCTGGATACTACAATGAGCAGTTCTTC	CASSPLAGGPGYYNEQFF
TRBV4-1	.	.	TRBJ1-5	TGCGCCAGCAGCGAAACAATCGCTAGCAATCAGCCCCAGCATTTT	CASSETIASNQPQHF
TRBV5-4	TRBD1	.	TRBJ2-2	TGTGCCAGCACCGCCCCCGGGACAGGGTTAATCGGGGAGCTGTTTTTT	CASTAPGTGLIGELFF
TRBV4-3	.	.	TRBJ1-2	TGCGCCAGCAGCACGAACAGGTTCCCAAACTATGGCTACACCTTC	CASSTNRFPNYGYTF
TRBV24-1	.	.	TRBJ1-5	TGTGCCACCCTCGGCCGGGGACGCCCTCTGCCCCAGCATTTT	CATLGRGRPLPQHF
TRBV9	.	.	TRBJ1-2	TGTGCCAGCAGCGTAGATGGACAGAACTATGGCTACACCTTC	CASSVDGQNYGYTF
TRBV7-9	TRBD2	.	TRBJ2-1	TGTGCCAGCAGCTTAGTAGGGACTAGCGGGGGGCATGAGCAGTTCTTC	CASSLVGTSGGHEQFF
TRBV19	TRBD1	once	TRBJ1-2	TGTGCCAGCAGGGACAGGGGGGTCTATGGCTACACCTTC	CASRDRGVYGYTF
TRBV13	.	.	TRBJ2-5	TGTGCCAGCAGCTTAGCTCAGTGGGAGACCCAGTACTTC	CASSLAQWETQYF
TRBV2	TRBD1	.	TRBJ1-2	TGTGCCACCTCGACCCCGCCAGGGGGTCGTTATGGCTACACCTTC	CATSTPPGGRYGYTF
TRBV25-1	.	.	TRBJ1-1	TGTGCCAGCAAAGAGGACGGGGCATTTACTGAAGCTTTCTTT	CASKEDGAFTEAFF
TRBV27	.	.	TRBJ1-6	TGTGCCAGCACCACTCTCGGGGGCCAAGGTTCACCCCTCCACTTT	CASTTLGGQGSPLHF
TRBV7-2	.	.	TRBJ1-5	TGTGCCAGCAGCTTAGACAGGGATCAGCCCCAGCATTTT	CASSLDRDQPQHF
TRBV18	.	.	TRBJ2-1	TGTGCCAGCTCACCGTCTAGGGTCGCTTACAATGAGCAGTTCTTC	CASSPSRVAYNEQFF
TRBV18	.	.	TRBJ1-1	TGTGCCAGCTCACAGGGGCCCCAAGGGACTGAAGCTTTCTTT	CASSQGPQGTEAFF
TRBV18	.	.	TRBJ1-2	TGTGCCAGCTCACCTTTCTGGCGGGATGGCTACACCTTC	CASSPFWRDGYTF
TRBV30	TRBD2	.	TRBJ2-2	TGTGCCTGCCAACTAGCGGTCAACACCGGGGAGCTGTTTTTT	CACQLAVNTGELFF
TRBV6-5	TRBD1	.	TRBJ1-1	TGTGCCAGCAGTCAGGGAGGGGGCGGGTCTGAAGCTTTCTTT	CASSQGGGGSEAFF
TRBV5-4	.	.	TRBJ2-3	TGTGCCAGCAGCTTTGTCACCACAGATACGCAGTATTTT	CASSFVTTDTQYF
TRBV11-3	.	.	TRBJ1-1	TGTGCCAGCAGCTTCACAGGGAGGAACACTGAAGCTTTCTTT	CASSFTGRNTEAFF
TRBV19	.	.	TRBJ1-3	TGTGCCAGTACCGAATTTGGGACTGGAAACACCATATATTTT	CASTEFGTGNTIYF
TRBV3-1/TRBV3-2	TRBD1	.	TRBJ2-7	TGTGCCAGCAGCCAAGGGTCAGGGACAGGGGGGTACGAGCAGTACTTC	CASSQGSGTGGYEQYF
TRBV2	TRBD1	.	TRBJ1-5	TGTGCCAGCAGTGGGGACAGGGGGCGCGATCAGCCCCAGCATTTT	CASSGDRGRDQPQHF
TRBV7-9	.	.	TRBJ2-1	TGTGCCAGCAGCGGACCAGTCAATGAGCAGTTCTTC	CASSGPVNEQFF
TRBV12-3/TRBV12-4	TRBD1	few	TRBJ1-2	TGTGCCAGCAGCCGACAGGGCTATGGCTACACCTTC	CASSRQGYGYTF
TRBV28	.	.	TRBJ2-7	TGTGCCAGCAGTCCGCCCCTAGGAGTTCGGTACTTC	CASSPPLGVRYF
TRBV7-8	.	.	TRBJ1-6	TGTGCCAGCAGCTTAATGTCGGGTGTTAATTCACCCCTCCACTTT	CASSLMSGVNSPLHF
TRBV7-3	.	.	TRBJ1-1	TGTGCCAGCAGCGCAGACAAGAACACTGAAGCTTTCTTT	CASSADKNTEAFF
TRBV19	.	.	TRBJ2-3	TGTGCCAGTAGTTATTTCGGGGATACGCAGTATTTT	CASSYFGDTQYF
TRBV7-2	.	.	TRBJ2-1	TGTGCCAGCAGCCGGCAATCCTGGGGGCGGGCCTACAATGAGCAGTTCTTC	CASSRQSWGRAYNEQFF
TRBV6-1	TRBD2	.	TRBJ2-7	TGTGCCAGCAGTGAAGCTAGCGGGGGTTCCTACGAGCAGTACTTC	CASSEASGGSYEQYF
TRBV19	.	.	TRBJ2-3	TGTGCCAGTAGTGTCCCGTTGGGTACGCAGTATTTT	CASSVPLGTQYF
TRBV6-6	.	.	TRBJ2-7	TGTGCCAGCAGTGGGACCTTATACGAGCAGTACTTC	CASSGTLYEQYF
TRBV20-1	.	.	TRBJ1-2	TGCAGTGTGGTATTCCGGTATGGCTACACCTTC	CSVVFRYGYTF
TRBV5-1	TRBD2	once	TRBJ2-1	TGCGCCAGCAGCTTAGCGGGGAGCCTCCCGGATGAGCAGTTCTTC	CASSLAGSLPDEQFF
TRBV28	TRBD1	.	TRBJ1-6	TGTGCCCTAGGGGGCCCCAACTATAATTCACCCCTCCACTTT	CALGGPNYNSPLHF
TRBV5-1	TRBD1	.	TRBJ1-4	TGCGCCAGCAGCTTGGTATCGGGACAGGGATGGGAAAAACTGTTTTTT	CASSLVSGQGWEKLFF
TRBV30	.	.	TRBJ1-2	TGTGCCTGGAGTGTACTGGGGTTTAGGGATGGCTACACCTTC	CAWSVLGFRDGYTF
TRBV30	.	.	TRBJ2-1	TGTGCCCACGGGGTCTACAATGAGCAGTTCTTC	CAHGVYNEQFF
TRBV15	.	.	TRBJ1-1	TGTGCCACCAGCAGAGATCGGGGGAGAGCTTTCTTT	CATSRDRGRAFF
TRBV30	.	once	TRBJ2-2	TGTGCCTGGAGTGTACGCAACTTTGAGGTCGGGGAGCTGTTTTTT	CAWSVRNFEVGELFF
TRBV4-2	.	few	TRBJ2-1	TGTGCCAGCAGCCCAGAGGTGGGCGGGGGCGGACTGGATGAGCAGTTCTTC	CASSPEVGGGGLDEQFF
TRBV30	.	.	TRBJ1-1	TGTGCCTGGAGTTTTCGGGGAAACACTGAAGCTTTCTTT	CAWSFRGNTEAFF
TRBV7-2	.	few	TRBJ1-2	TGTGCCAGCAGCCTACGCCTCAGTAGCTATGGCTACACCTTC	CASSLRLSSYGYTF
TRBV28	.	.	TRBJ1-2	TGTGCCAGCAGAAAAGGACAGCTCCAGTCCTATGGCTACACCTTC	CASRKGQLQSYGYTF
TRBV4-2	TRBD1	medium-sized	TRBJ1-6	TGTGCCAGCAGCCAAGATCCTGGGACAGGGAGTTCACCCCTCCACTTT	CASSQDPGTGSSPLHF